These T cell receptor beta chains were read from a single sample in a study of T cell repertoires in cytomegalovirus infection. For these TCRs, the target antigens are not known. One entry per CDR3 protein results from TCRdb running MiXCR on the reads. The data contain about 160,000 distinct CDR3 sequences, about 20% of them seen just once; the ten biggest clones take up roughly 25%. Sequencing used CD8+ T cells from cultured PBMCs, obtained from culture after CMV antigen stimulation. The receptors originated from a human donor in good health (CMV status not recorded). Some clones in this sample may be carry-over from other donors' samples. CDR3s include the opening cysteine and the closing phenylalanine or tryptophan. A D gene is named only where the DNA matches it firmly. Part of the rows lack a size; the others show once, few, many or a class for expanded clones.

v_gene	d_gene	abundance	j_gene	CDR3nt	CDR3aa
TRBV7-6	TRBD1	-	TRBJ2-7	TGTGCCAGCAGCCCCAAGCTAGGGACAGGGGGCGTATACGAGCAGTACTTC	CASSPKLGTGGVYEQYF
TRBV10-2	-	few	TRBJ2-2	TGCGCCAGCAGGCTAGCGAACACCGGGGAGCTGTTTTTT	CASRLANTGELFF
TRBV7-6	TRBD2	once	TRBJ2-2	TGTGCCAGCAGCCTTACTAGCGGGGGGTTCACCGGGGAGCTGTTTTTT	CASSLTSGGFTGELFF
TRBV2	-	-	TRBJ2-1	TGTGCCAGCCTCAGGGCGAATGAGCAGTTCTTC	CASLRANEQFF
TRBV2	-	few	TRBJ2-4	TGTGCCAGCAGTGGCCGGGACAATCGTGCCAAAAACATTCAGTACTTC	CASSGRDNRAKNIQYF
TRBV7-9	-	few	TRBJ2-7	TGTGCCAGCAGCAGGGGGGGCGCTCCTGACGAGCAGTACTTC	CASSRGGAPDEQYF
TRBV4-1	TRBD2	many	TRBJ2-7	TGCGCCAGCAGCCTCGCGGGGGTAGCCTACGAGCAGTACTTC	CASSLAGVAYEQYF
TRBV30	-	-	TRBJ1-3	TGTGCCTGGAGTGTACGGTGGGACACCATATATTTT	CAWSVRWDTIYF
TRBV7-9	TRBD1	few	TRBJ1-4	TGTGCCAGCAGCCCCTGGGACAGTGCAACTAATGAAAAACTGTTTTTT	CASSPWDSATNEKLFF
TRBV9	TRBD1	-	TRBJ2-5	TGTGCCAGCAGCGTAGATACAGGGGGCAGGGAGACCCAGTACTTC	CASSVDTGGRETQYF
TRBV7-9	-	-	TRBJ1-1	TGTGCCAGCAGCCAGGCAGGAGGGCCCTTCACTGAAGCTTTCTTT	CASSQAGGPFTEAFF
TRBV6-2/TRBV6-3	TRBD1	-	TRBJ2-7	TGTGCCAGCAGTACGGACAGGGAAAGGGCCTACGAGCAGTACTTC	CASSTDRERAYEQYF
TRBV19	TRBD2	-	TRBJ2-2	TGTGCCAGTAGTATTTGGCGGGGGGAGACCGGGGAGCTGTTTTTT	CASSIWRGETGELFF
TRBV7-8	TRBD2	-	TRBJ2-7	TGTGCCAGCAGCCACTCCCCGGGACTAGGGGCCTACGAGCAGTACTTC	CASSHSPGLGAYEQYF
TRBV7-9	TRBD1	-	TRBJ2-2	TGTGCCAGCAGCTCCGGACAGGGGGCTTTGAACACCGGGGAGCTGTTTTTT	CASSSGQGALNTGELFF
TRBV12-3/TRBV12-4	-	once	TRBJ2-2	TGTGCCAGCAGTTTCCGGCTACTGGGGCTGGAATGGGGGACCGGGGAGCTGTTTTTT	CASSFRLLGLEWGTGELFF
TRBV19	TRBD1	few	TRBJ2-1	TGTGCCAGTAAGACAGGGAAGAGATACAATGAGCAGTTCTTC	CASKTGKRYNEQFF
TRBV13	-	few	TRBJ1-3	TGTGCCAGCAGCTTAGCAGGTTCTGACTCTGGAAACACCATATATTTT	CASSLAGSDSGNTIYF
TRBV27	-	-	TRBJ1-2	TGTGCCAGCAGTCCCGAACAGGGTTATGGCTACACCTTC	CASSPEQGYGYTF
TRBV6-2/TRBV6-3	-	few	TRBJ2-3	TGTGCCAGCAGTACACAGGGATCTAGCACAGATACGCAGTATTTT	CASSTQGSSTDTQYF
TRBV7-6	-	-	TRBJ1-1	TGTGCCAGCAGCCCGCTATCCGCGGTTCGGGGGTTCCGCTTCGATAACACTGAAGCTTTCTTT	CASSPLSAVRGFRFDNTEAFF
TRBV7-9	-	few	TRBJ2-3	TGTGCCAGCAGCTCCGACCAGGGTACGCAGTATTTT	CASSSDQGTQYF
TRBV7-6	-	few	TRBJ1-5	TGTGCCAGCAGCCCTTCTAGCAATCAGCCCCAGCATTTT	CASSPSSNQPQHF
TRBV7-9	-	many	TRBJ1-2	TGTGCCAGCAGCTTGGCAGATAACTATGGCTACACCTTC	CASSLADNYGYTF
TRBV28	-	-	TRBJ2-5	TGTGCCAGCAGTAGAGCCGTCTTAGGGGACGAGACCCAGTACTTC	CASSRAVLGDETQYF
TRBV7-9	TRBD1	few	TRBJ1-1	TGTGCCAGCAGTGGGACAGGGGAAACTGAAGCTTTCTTT	CASSGTGETEAFF
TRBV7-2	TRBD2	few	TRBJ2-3	TGTGCCAGCAGCTTATACGGGGGGGATACAGATACGCAGTATTTT	CASSLYGGDTDTQYF
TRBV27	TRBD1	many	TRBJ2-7	TGTGCCAGCAGTCCCGGGACAGGGAGCTCCTACGAGCAGTACTTC	CASSPGTGSSYEQYF
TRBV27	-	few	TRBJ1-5	TGTGCCAGCAGTTTAACAACGTATAGCAATCAGCCCCAGCATTTT	CASSLTTYSNQPQHF
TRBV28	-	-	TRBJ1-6	TGTGCCAGTAGCAGACAGCCTTATAATTCACCCCTCCACTTT	CASSRQPYNSPLHF
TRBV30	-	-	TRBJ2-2	TGTGCCTGGAGTGTAGGAAGGGGACTTCCGGTCACCGGGGAGCTGTTTTTT	CAWSVGRGLPVTGELFF
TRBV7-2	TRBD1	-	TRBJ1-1	TGTGCCAGCAGCCAGACAGGGTTAGACACTGAAGCTTTCTTT	CASSQTGLDTEAFF
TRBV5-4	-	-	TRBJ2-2	TGTGCCAGCAGCTCGCCTACGGGAACCGGGGAGCTGTTTTTT	CASSSPTGTGELFF
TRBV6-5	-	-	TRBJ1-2	TGTGCCAGCAGTTACTCGACCGGGACAACTCACTACTATGGCTACACCTTC	CASSYSTGTTHYYGYTF
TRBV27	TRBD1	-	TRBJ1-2	TGTGCCAGCAACCACAGGGGCAGCCCCGATGGCTACACCTTC	CASNHRGSPDGYTF
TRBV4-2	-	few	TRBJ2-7	TGTGCCAGCAGCCAAGGACAGGCCACCTACGAGCAGTACTTC	CASSQGQATYEQYF
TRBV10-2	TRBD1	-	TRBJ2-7	TGCGCCAGCACCATGACAGGGGGCTACGAGCAGTACTTC	CASTMTGGYEQYF